Presented here are 19 T cell receptor beta chains from one specimen sequenced in a study of Ad26.COV2.S vaccination and SARS-CoV-2 variants. Sample treatment: about 20 received Ad26.COV2.S at low or high dose, single or two shots; roughly five received placebo; per-sample allocation not given. Sampling was performed 63 days after the first vaccine or placebo injection. Data came from immunoSEQ multiplex PCR; TCRdb stores just in-frame clones and leaves some out. Of nearly 400,000 clones in the sample, about 91% were seen once. The sequenced sample was peripheral blood, obtained in a trial of Ad26.COV2.S vaccine versus placebo. The receptors were gathered from a person aged 18-65 years who received the Ad26.COV2.S COVID-19 vaccine or a placebo.

J is TRBJ1-2 and V is TRBV18; 9 nucleotides line up with TRBD1. CDR1 is KGHSH and CDR2 is LQKENI in the germline V gene. The CDR3 extends over 15 amino acids. After removal of 2 bases from V and 4 bases from J, the junction contained 5 bases not matched to a gene. The CDR3 loop is CASSPGTGLAYGYTF. The DNA for the CDR3 is TGTGCCAGCTCACCAGGGACAGGGCTCGCCTATGGCTACACCTTC. Variable domain in full (rest from reference TRBV18 and TRBJ1-2): NAGVMQNPRHLVRRRGQEARLRCSPMKGHSHVYWYRQLPEEGLKFMVYLQKENIIDESGMPKERFSAEFPKEGPSILRIQQVVRGDSAAYFCASSPGTGLAYGYTFGSGTRLTVV.

This rearrangement joins TRBV29-1 to TRBJ2-7, with D uncertain. The CDR3 is 13 residues long. The V gene's germline CDR1 is SQVTM and CDR2 ANQGSEA. V shed 3 bases and J shed 3 bases, with 12 bases lying between them. CDR3 sequence: CSVEDPLDYEQYF. The CDR3 DNA reads TGCAGCGTTGAGGATCCCTTGGACTACGAGCAGTACTTC.

V usage is TRBV5-5 and J usage is TRBJ1-6; 7 nucleotides align to TRBD1. The trim removed 3 bases at V and 7 bases at J, leaving 7 bases unmatched. Looked up from germline, CDR1 is SGHKS and CDR2 is YYEKEE (reference sequence). The CDR3 length is 15 residues. This chain's CDR3 is CASSYDRVGNSPLHF. In DNA form, the CDR3 reads TGTGCCAGCAGCTATGACAGGGTGGGAAATTCACCCCTCCACTTT.

The chain recombines TRBV28 with TRBJ1-5; tentatively, D is TRBD1 (5 bases). CDR1 is MDHEN, CDR2 SYDVKM, per germline. V lost 10 bases, J lost 0 bases, and 16 bases lay in between. The CDR3 is 15 residues long. The CDR3 protein is CANSPRGNSNQPQHF. The CDR3 coding sequence is TGTGCCAACTCCCCTCGGGGGAATAGCAATCAGCCCCAGCATTTT. Complete variable domain (other parts from reference TRBV28 and TRBJ1-5): DVKVTQSSRYLVKRTGEKVFLECVQDMDHENMFWYRQDPGLGLRLIYFSYDVKMKEKGDIPEGYSVSREKKERFSLILESASTNQTSMYLCANSPRGNSNQPQHFGDGTRLSIL.

This chain uses TRBV28 with TRBJ2-7, with D unclear. Looked up from germline, CDR1 is MDHEN and CDR2 is SYDVKM. The CDR3 consists of 16 residues. V shed 6 bases and J shed 6 bases, with 24 bases lying between them. In DNA form, the CDR3 reads TGTGCCAGCAGCGGTTCTTCGAAGGGAAGGCCGGTCGAGCAGTACTTC. It yields the protein CASSGSSKGRPVEQYF.

The chain couples TRBV6-5 to TRBJ1-4, with 8 bases aligning to TRBD1. The CDR3 spans 12 residues. Germline values: CDR1 MNHEY, CDR2 SVGAGI. V lost 7 bases to trimming and J lost 8 bases; unmatched junction nucleotides: 3. For the CDR3, the DNA is TGTGCCAGCACCACAGGGGGAGAAAAACTGTTTTTT. Translation gives CASTTGGEKLFF.

In regard to this clone: Its ends do not fully match the called genes, so a read error is possible. The rearrangement uses TRBV5-1 and TRBJ2-2, with TRBD1 as a possible D gene (7 bases). From germline, CDR1 is SGHRS and CDR2 YFSETQ. The CDR3 loop spans 16 amino acids. The CDR3 DNA reads as TGCGCCCGCAGCTTGGAGGAGGGGGCAGGTACCGGGGAGCTGTTTTTT. Translation: CARSLEEGAGTGELFF.

The V call is TRBV18, the J call TRBJ2-1; D gene uncertain. V gave up 3 bases and J gave up 9 bases, with 12 bases separating them. This CDR3 spans 13 amino acids. The germline CDR1 and CDR2 sequences are KGHSH and LQKENI. CDR3 nucleotide sequence: TGTGCCAGCTCACCCCGGCGGCTGGGTGAGCAGTTCTTC. This codes for CASSPRRLGEQFF.

The chain links TRBV6-2 or TRBV6-3 to TRBJ2-5; D remains ambiguous. Germline assignment: CDR1 MNHEY and CDR2 SVGEGT. V lost 0 bases and J lost 0, with 8 bases in between. The CDR3 has 15 residues. Written as DNA, the CDR3 is TGTGCCAGCAGTTACTCTGGCTGGTACCAAGAGACCCAGTACTTC. Translated, it gives CASSYSGWYQETQYF.

This chain connects TRBV19 to TRBJ2-2; D gene unclear. Germline V gene sequence: CDR1 LNHDA, CDR2 SQIVND (reference sequence). V shed 7 bases and J shed 1 base, with 7 bases lying between them. This CDR3 is built from 13 residues. CDR3 coding DNA: TGTGCCAGTATATGGGAGAACACCGGGGAGCTGTTTTTT. The encoded protein is CASIWENTGELFF.

The chain combines TRBV28 with TRBJ2-1, with 12 bases lining up with TRBD2. The CDR3 is 21 residues long. Germline V gene lookup returns CDR1 MDHEN and CDR2 SYDVKM. J lost 1 base, V lost 2 bases, and 15 bases had no gene match. The CDR3 sequence: CASSLALGLAGGGWSYNEQFF. For the CDR3, the DNA is TGTGCCAGCAGTTTAGCCCTAGGGCTAGCGGGAGGGGGATGGTCCTACAATGAGCAGTTCTTC.

This chain joins TRBV4-2 and TRBJ2-7; 7 bases match TRBD2. Germline trimming cut 4 bases from V and 3 bases from J; bases unmatched to any gene: 9. This CDR3 is built from 15 residues. Germline V gives CDR1 LGHNA, CDR2 YNFKEQ. In DNA form, the CDR3 reads TGTGCCAGCAGCCCCAGGGCTAGCGGCCGCTACGAGCAGTACTTC. Amino acid sequence: CASSPRASGRYEQYF.

This chain uses TRBV11-2 with TRBJ2-1; D gene uncertain. Germline values: CDR1 SGHAT, CDR2 FQNNGV. CDR3 size: 14 residues. Trimming removed 1 base at V and 9 bases at J, with 13 bases between. In DNA form, the CDR3 reads TGTGCCAGCAGCTTAGCCCCCCCCGTGGGTGAGCAGTTCTTC. This sequence encodes CASSLAPPVGEQFF.

The chain couples TRBV9 to TRBJ2-1; 13 positions match TRBD2. Germline values: CDR1 SGDLS, CDR2 YYNGEE. This CDR3 region has 16 residues. J lost 5 bases, V lost 3 bases, and 5 bases had no gene match. The CDR3 bases are TGTGCCAGCAGCGCTTACGGACTAGCGGGGGACAATGAGCAGTTCTTC. Protein sequence: CASSAYGLAGDNEQFF.

The V call is TRBV4-2, the J call TRBJ2-7; TRBD2 agrees at 9 bases. Per the germline V gene, CDR1 is LGHNA and CDR2 is YNFKEQ. Unmatched junction bases numbered 7, after V lost 3 bases and J lost 4 bases. There are 15 residues in the CDR3. The CDR3 region has the DNA TGTGCCAGCAGCCAGCGACCTAGCGGGACATACGAGCAGTACTTC. This gives the protein CASSQRPSGTYEQYF.

The chain combines TRBV10-3 with TRBJ2-7; 9 positions agree with TRBD1. Germline V gives CDR1 ENHRY, CDR2 SYGVKD. CDR3 size: 14 residues. The V segment lost 9 bases and the J segment 8 bases; nucleotides outside the gene matches: 14. CDR3 sequence reads: CAIKSGTGSGKQYF. CDR3 in DNA: TGTGCCATTAAGTCCGGGACAGGGAGTGGCAAGCAGTACTTC.

The CDR3 DNA follows: TGTGCCAGCAGTGAAGCCCCTGGGAAGTTACCCCTCCACTTT. It codes for CASSEAPGKLPLHF. The V gene is TRBV2, the J gene TRBJ1-6, with no clear D. The CDR3 runs to 14 residues. Trimming pared 0 bases from V and 12 bases from J, leaving 12 bases between. Germline V gene sequence: CDR1 SNHLY, CDR2 FYNNEI.

V usage is TRBV6-2 or TRBV6-3 and J usage is TRBJ2-5; 8 bases are a match to TRBD2. V lost 6 bases to trimming and J lost 1 base; unmatched junction nucleotides: 10. The CDR3 contains 16 residues. CDR1 MNHEY and CDR2 SVGEGT come from the germline V gene. This chain's CDR3 is CASSLPSGGIQETQYF. In DNA, the CDR3 is TGTGCCAGCAGCCTCCCTTCGGGGGGGATCCAAGAGACCCAGTACTTC.

The rearrangement uses TRBV20-1 and TRBJ2-1, with TRBD2 identical over 7 bases. Germline V CDR1 and CDR2: DFQATT, SNEGSKA (reference sequence). The CDR3 extends over 13 amino acids. With 3 bases clipped from V and 8 bases from J, the junction kept 7 bases outside the gene matches. CDR3 nucleotides: TGCAGTGCTAGTGAGCTAGCGGTCGATGAGCAGTTCTTC. This translates into CSASELAVDEQFF.